The rows below give T cell receptor beta chains drawn from one sample of a study of PD-1 blockade in classical Hodgkin lymphoma. Here immunoSEQ multiplex PCR was the method, and the copy in TCRdb shows in-frame clones only, minus some. In the table there are approximately 100,000 clones, over 80% of which are singletons. Sequencing used peripheral blood mononuclear cells (PBMCs), obtained before the fourth cycle of nivolumab. The receptors originated from a human donor with classical Hodgkin lymphoma. CDR3s include the opening cysteine and the closing phenylalanine or tryptophan. D genes are given only for firm matches. Clone size, where shown, is once, few, many, or a class for clones that have expanded.

TRBJ2-3	TRBD1	-	TRBV29-1	TGCAGCGTTGTGAGGGACAGGGGGGCAGATACGCAGTATTTT	CSVVRDRGADTQYF
TRBJ2-2	-	-	TRBV9	TGTGCCAGCAGCGCAAGCATAAAGAGGGCCGGGGAGCTGTTTTTT	CASSASIKRAGELFF
TRBJ2-3	TRBD2	-	TRBV4-1	TGCGCCAGCAGCCAAGATGAGAGACTAGCGGCCACGCAGTATTTT	CASSQDERLAATQYF
TRBJ1-2	-	-	TRBV19	TGTGCCAGTAGTATTGTTGGGGGTAAGGACTATGGCTACACCTTC	CASSIVGGKDYGYTF
TRBJ2-7	-	once	TRBV18	TGTGCCAGCTCACCACTAGCGGTTGACTCCTACGAGCAGTACTTC	CASSPLAVDSYEQYF
TRBJ2-7	-	-	TRBV5-1	TGCGCCAGCAGCGGGGTTCAGAGGGGCGAGCAGTACTTC	CASSGVQRGEQYF
TRBJ2-2	-	-	TRBV2	TGTGCCAGCGCGGCTCAGAACACCGGGGAGCTGTTTTTT	CASAAQNTGELFF
TRBJ1-1	-	once	TRBV10-3	TGTGCCATCAGTGCTCTGGAATCGAACACTGAAGCTTTCTTT	CAISALESNTEAFF
TRBJ1-1	-	-	TRBV5-6	TGTGCCAGCAGCTTGGTTCAGCCAGGCGAAGCTTTCTTT	CASSLVQPGEAFF
TRBJ1-5	-	-	TRBV19	TGTGCCAGTAGTATACCGACAGTGGGGGCCGGCAATCAGCCCCAGCATTTT	CASSIPTVGAGNQPQHF
TRBJ2-7	-	once	TRBV6-5	TGTGCCAGCAGTACCCGAACCGGGACGAATGAGCAGTACTTC	CASSTRTGTNEQYF
TRBJ2-6	TRBD1	-	TRBV18	TGTGCCAGCTCACAGGTGGGACAGGGCATCTCTGGGGCCAACGTCCTGACTTTC	CASSQVGQGISGANVLTF
TRBJ2-5	-	-	TRBV7-7	TGTGCCAGCAGCTTATCGGCAGAAGAGACCCAGTACTTC	CASSLSAEETQYF
TRBJ1-5	-	-	TRBV13	TGTGCCAGCAGCTTGGGACGGGGGGAACTCGGGCCCCAGCATTTT	CASSLGRGELGPQHF
TRBJ2-7	TRBD2	-	TRBV10-1	TGCGCCAGCAGTGAGAACGCGGGACTACATTGCGAGCAGTACTTC	CASSENAGLHCEQYF
TRBJ2-7	-	-	TRBV6-1	TGTGCCAGCAGTCGTGACCCATCCTACGAGCAGTACTTC	CASSRDPSYEQYF
TRBJ1-1	TRBD1	-	TRBV5-8	TGTGCCAGCAGCCCATCGACAGGGAGGGTGAACACTGAAGCTTTCTTT	CASSPSTGRVNTEAFF
TRBJ2-2	-	-	TRBV19	TGTGCCAGTACCCCTCTCCGGGACTCCAACACCGGGGAGCTGTTTTTT	CASTPLRDSNTGELFF
TRBJ2-2	TRBD2	-	TRBV19	TGTGCCAGTAGTATAAGGCTAGCGGGAGGTTCTACCGGGGAGCTGTTTTTT	CASSIRLAGGSTGELFF
TRBJ2-1	TRBD2	few	TRBV5-1	TGCGCCAGCAGCATGCGGACTAGCGGTGACAATGAGCAGTTCTTC	CASSMRTSGDNEQFF
TRBJ1-2	TRBD1	-	TRBV5-1	TGCGCCAGCAGCTTGATGGCGGGGACAGGGGCCGCCTACACCTTC	CASSLMAGTGAAYTF
TRBJ2-1	-	once	TRBV2	TGTGCCAGCAGTGTGACTGCCGCCTACAATGAGCAGTTCTTC	CASSVTAAYNEQFF
TRBJ2-7	-	-	TRBV7-9	TGTGCCAGCAGGACAGTTGACGACTACGAGCAGTACTTC	CASRTVDDYEQYF
TRBJ2-6	-	-	TRBV19	TGTGCCAGTAGTAGCCTCGTCAACCCTGGGGCCAACGTCCTGACTTTC	CASSSLVNPGANVLTF
TRBJ1-1	TRBD1	-	TRBV7-2	TGTGCCAGCAGCTTGCACAGGGGGGACACTGAAGCTTTCTTT	CASSLHRGDTEAFF
TRBJ1-5	-	many	TRBV15	TGTGCCACCAGCAGAGATAGAGGGGTGAGCCAGCCCCAGCATTTT	CATSRDRGVSQPQHF
TRBJ1-3	TRBD1	-	TRBV18	TGTGCCAGCTCACGCAACACCGGGACAGGGGGTCCTGGAAACACCATATATTTT	CASSRNTGTGGPGNTIYF